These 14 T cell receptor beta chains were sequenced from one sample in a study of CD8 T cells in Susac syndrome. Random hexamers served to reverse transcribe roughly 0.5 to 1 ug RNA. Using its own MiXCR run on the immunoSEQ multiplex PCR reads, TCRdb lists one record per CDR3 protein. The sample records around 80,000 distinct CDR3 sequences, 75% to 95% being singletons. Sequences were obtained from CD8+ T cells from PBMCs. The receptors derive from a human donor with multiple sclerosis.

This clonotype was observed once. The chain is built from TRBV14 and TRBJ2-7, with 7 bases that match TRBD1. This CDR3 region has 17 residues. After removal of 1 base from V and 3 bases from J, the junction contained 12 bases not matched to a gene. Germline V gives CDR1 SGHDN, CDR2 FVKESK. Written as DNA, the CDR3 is TGTGCCAGCAGCCAAGGGGGCTGGACAGGTTTTAACTACGAGCAGTACTTC. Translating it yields CASSQGGWTGFNYEQYF.

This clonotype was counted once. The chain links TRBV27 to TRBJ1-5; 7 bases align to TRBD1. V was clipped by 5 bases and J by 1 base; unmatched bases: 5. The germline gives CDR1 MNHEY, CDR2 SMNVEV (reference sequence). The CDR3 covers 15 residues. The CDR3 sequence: CASSTRQGSNQPQHF. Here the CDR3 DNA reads TGTGCCAGCAGTACACGACAGGGCAGCAATCAGCCCCAGCATTTT.

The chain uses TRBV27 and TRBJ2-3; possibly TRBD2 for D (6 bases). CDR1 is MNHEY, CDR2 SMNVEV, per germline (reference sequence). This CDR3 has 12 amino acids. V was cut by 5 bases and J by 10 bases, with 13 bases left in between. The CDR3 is CASSIVGTSQYF. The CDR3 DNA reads TGTGCCAGCAGTATCGTAGGGACTTCGCAGTATTTT.

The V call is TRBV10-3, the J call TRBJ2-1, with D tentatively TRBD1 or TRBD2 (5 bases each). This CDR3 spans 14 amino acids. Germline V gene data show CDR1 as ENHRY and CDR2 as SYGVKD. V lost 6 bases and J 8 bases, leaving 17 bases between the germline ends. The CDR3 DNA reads TGTGCCATCAGGCCGGGACCTCAATTGGATGAGCAGTTCTTC. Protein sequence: CAIRPGPQLDEQFF.

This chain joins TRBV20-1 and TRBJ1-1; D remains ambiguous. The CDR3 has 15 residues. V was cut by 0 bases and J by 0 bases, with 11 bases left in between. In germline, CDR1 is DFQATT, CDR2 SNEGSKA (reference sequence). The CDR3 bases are TGCAGTGCTAGAGATCTGGGAGGGCTGAACACTGAAGCTTTCTTT. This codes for CSARDLGGLNTEAFF.

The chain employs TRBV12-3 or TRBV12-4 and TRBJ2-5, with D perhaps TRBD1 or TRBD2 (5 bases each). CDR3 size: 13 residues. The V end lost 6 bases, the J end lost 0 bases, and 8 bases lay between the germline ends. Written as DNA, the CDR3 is TGTGCCAGCAGGGGACGCTACCAAGAGACCCAGTACTTC. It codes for CASRGRYQETQYF.

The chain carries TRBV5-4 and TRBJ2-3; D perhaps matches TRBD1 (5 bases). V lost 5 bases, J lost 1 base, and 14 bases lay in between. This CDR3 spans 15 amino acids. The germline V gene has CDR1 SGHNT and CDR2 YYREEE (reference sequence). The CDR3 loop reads CASSPQGPGTDTQYF. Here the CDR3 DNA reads TGTGCCAGCAGTCCCCAGGGCCCAGGCACAGATACGCAGTATTTT.

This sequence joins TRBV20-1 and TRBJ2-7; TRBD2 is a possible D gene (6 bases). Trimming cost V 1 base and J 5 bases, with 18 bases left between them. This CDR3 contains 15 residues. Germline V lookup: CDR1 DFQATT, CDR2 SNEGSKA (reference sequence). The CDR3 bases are TGCAGTGCTAGAGGTCGGGCGGGGATGGGAAACGAGCAGTACTTC. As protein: CSARGRAGMGNEQYF.

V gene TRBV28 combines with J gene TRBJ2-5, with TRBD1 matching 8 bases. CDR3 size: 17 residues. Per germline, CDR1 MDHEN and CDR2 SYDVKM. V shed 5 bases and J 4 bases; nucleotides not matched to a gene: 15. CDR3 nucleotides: TGTGCCAGCAGTCCCCTGCCCCAGGGGGCGGGGACAGAGACCCAGTACTTC. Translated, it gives CASSPLPQGAGTETQYF.

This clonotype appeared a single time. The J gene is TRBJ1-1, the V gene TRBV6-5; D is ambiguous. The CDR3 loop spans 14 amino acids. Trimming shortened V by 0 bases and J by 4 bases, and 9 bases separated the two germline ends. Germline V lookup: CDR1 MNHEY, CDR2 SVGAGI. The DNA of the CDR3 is TGTGCCAGCAGTTACTCGGCATCTGGCACTGAAGCTTTCTTT. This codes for CASSYSASGTEAFF.

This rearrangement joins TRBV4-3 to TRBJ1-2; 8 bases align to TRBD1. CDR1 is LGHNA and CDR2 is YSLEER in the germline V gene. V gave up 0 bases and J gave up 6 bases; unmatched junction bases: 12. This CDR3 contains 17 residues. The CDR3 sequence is CASSQDPGGQAGDGYTF. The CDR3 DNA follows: TGCGCCAGCAGCCAAGATCCGGGGGGACAGGCCGGGGATGGCTACACCTTC.

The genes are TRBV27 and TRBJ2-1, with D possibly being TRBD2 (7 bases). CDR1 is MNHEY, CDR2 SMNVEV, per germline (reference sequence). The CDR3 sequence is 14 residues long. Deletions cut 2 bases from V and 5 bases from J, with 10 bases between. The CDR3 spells CASSLRGANNEQFF. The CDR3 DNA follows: TGTGCCAGCAGTTTACGGGGGGCAAACAATGAGCAGTTCTTC.

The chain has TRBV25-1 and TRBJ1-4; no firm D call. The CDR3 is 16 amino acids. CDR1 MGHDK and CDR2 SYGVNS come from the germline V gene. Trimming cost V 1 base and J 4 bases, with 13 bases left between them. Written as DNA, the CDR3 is TGTGCCAGCAGTGAATTGGAGGGTCTAGGTAATGAAAAACTGTTTTTT. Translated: CASSELEGLGNEKLFF.

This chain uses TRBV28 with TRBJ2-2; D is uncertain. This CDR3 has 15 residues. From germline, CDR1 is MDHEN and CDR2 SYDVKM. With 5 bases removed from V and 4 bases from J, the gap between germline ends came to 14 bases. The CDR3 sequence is CASSPMGPLTGELFF. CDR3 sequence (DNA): TGTGCCAGCAGTCCCATGGGCCCCCTCACCGGGGAGCTGTTTTTT.